These 24 T cell receptor beta chains were sequenced from one sample in a study of immune evolution from preneoplasia to lung adenocarcinoma. TCRdb's copy holds only in-frame clones and misses some; the assay was immunoSEQ multiplex PCR. Here the sample spans around 25,000 clones, around 74% being singletons. What was sequenced was FFPE invasive lung adenocarcinoma tissue. Every receptor here comes from a person aged 55 to 75 with invasive lung adenocarcinoma. Some clones in this sample may be carry-over from other donors' samples.

This clone was detected only once. The chain uses TRBV5-1 and TRBJ2-2; TRBD2 aligns across 13 bases. CDR1 is SGHRS and CDR2 is YFSETQ in the germline V gene. This CDR3 region has 16 residues. V lost 1 base to trimming and J lost 5 bases; unmatched junction nucleotides: 2. CDR3 DNA: TGCGCCAGCAGCTTGCGACTAGCGGGAGGTACCGGGGAGCTGTTTTTT. Protein product: CASSLRLAGGTGELFF. Together with reference TRBV5-1 and TRBJ2-2, the CDR3 gives the full variable domain: KAGVTQTPRYLIKTRGQQVTLSCSPISGHRSVSWYQQTPGQGLQFLFEYFSETQRNKGNFPGRFSGRQFSNSRSEMNVSTLELGDSALYLCASSLRLAGGTGELFFGEGSRLTVL.

J is TRBJ1-2 and V is TRBV5-6; no reliable D call. Germline V gene sequence: CDR1 SGHDT, CDR2 YYEEEE. The CDR3 length is 16 residues. Between the trimmed V and J ends, which lost 5 bases and 5 bases, there was a span of 22 bases. CDR3 in DNA: TGTGCCAGCAGGCCCCTTGAGGTAGGGTGGGCGTATGGCTACACCTTC. Amino acid sequence: CASRPLEVGWAYGYTF.

This clone was picked up one time. The V gene is TRBV5-4, the J gene TRBJ1-1; D is ambiguous. V lost 4 bases and J lost 5, with 15 bases in between. This CDR3 contains 14 residues. CDR1 and CDR2 (germline): SGHNT, YYREEE (reference sequence). The CDR3 DNA is TGTGCCAGCAGCCCGGACCTCCTAGGGACTGAAGCTTTCTTT. Its protein product is CASSPDLLGTEAFF. The complete variable domain, with remaining parts taken from reference TRBV5-4 and TRBJ1-1, reads ETGVTQSPTHLIKTRGQQVTLRCSSQSGHNTVSWYQQALGQGPQFIFQYYREEENGRGNFPPRFSGLQFPNYSSELNVNALELDDSALYLCASSPDLLGTEAFFGQGTRLTVV.

This clone appeared a single time. V and J are TRBV10-3 and TRBJ2-7, with D perhaps matching TRBD1 or TRBD2 (5 bases each). Between the trimmed V and J ends, which lost 2 bases and 0 bases, there was a span of 11 bases. The CDR3 is 15 residues long. The germline V gene has CDR1 ENHRY and CDR2 SYGVKD. DNA of the CDR3: TGTGCCATCAGTGAGGGGGACGGACCCTCCTACGAGCAGTACTTC. It codes for CAISEGDGPSYEQYF.

The V gene is TRBV5-1, the J gene TRBJ2-2; D gene ambiguous. Germline V CDR1 and CDR2: SGHRS, YFSETQ. The V end was cut by 1 base, the J end by 3 bases, with 7 bases between. The CDR3 has 14 residues. The CDR3 bases are TGCGCCAGCAGCTTGATCGGAGACACCGGGGAGCTGTTTTTT. Its translation is CASSLIGDTGELFF.

This clone has only one observation. The DNA for the CDR3 is TGTGCCAGCAGCTTAAGGGCCCGGAGCAGTGAAGCTTTCTTT. As protein: CASSLRARSSEAFF. V usage is TRBV11-1 and J usage is TRBJ1-1; no clear D. The V end was cut by 2 bases, the J end by 7 bases, with 14 bases between. CDR1 and CDR2 from the germline V gene are SGHAT and FQDESV (reference sequence). The CDR3 sequence is 14 residues long.

This clone was counted a single time. This chain uses TRBV19 with TRBJ2-1, with 7 positions matching TRBD2. The germline gives CDR1 LNHDA, CDR2 SQIVND (reference sequence). The CDR3 covers 15 residues. J gave up 6 bases and V 1 base, and 6 bases lay outside the gene matches. The CDR3 sequence is CASSIGREGSNEQFF. The DNA of the CDR3 is TGTGCCAGTAGTATAGGCAGGGAGGGGAGCAATGAGCAGTTCTTC. Together with reference TRBV19 and TRBJ2-1, the CDR3 gives the full variable domain: DGGITQSPKYLFRKEGQNVTLSCEQNLNHDAMYWYRQDPGQGLRLIYYSQIVNDFQKGDIAEGYSVSREKKESFPLTVTSAQKNPTAFYLCASSIGREGSNEQFFGPGTRLTVL.

The V call is TRBV5-1, the J call TRBJ1-4; D gene unclear. Trimming took 2 bases from V and 4 from J, leaving 6 bases between them. The CDR3 covers 13 residues. Germline V CDR1 and CDR2: SGHRS, YFSETQ. This chain's CDR3 is CASSFGNNEKLFF. DNA for the CDR3: TGCGCCAGCAGCTTTGGTAATAATGAAAAACTGTTTTTT.

This chain uses TRBV28 with TRBJ2-5; TRBD2 is a possible D gene (5 bases). This CDR3 is 15 amino acids long. Germline CDR1 MDHEN, CDR2 SYDVKM. Trimming removed 5 bases from V and 7 bases from J, with 20 bases in between. The CDR3: CASSEGLHQERTQYF. The CDR3 DNA sequence: TGTGCCAGCAGTGAAGGACTTCACCAAGAGCGGACCCAGTACTTC.

The chain combines TRBV5-1 with TRBJ2-7; D is perhaps TRBD2 (6 bases). The CDR3 is 13 amino acids. Trimming shortened V by 3 bases and J by 2 bases, and 9 bases separated the two germline ends. In germline, CDR1 is SGHRS, CDR2 YFSETQ. CDR3 sequence reads: CASSYSGTYEQYF. The CDR3 nucleotides read TGCGCCAGCAGCTATAGCGGAACCTACGAGCAGTACTTC.

Sample share makes this clone medium-sized (0.01 to 0.1%). Other DNA sequences from this sample encode an identical CDR3 as well. DNA for the CDR3: TGTGCCAGCAGCAGGGACAGCAATCAGCCCCAGCATTTT. Protein: CASSRDSNQPQHF. The chain links TRBV2 to TRBJ1-5, with a tentative D call TRBD1 (5 bases). This CDR3 region has 13 residues. Germline V gene lookup returns CDR1 SNHLY and CDR2 FYNNEI. Trimming took off 6 bases at V and 1 base at J, with 7 bases between the two ends. Combining the CDR3 with reference TRBV2 and TRBJ1-5 gives the whole variable domain EPEVTQTPSHQVTQMGQEVILRCVPISNHLYFYWYRQILGQKVEFLVSFYNNEISEKSEIFDDQFSVERPDGSNFTLKIRSTKLEDSAMYFCASSRDSNQPQHFGDGTRLSIL.

This clone was picked up a small number of times. The V gene is TRBV7-9, the J gene TRBJ1-2; no clear D. In germline, CDR1 is SEHNR, CDR2 FQNEAQ (reference sequence). V was trimmed by 0 bases and J by 4 bases, leaving 12 bases between them. CDR3 length equals 15 residues. The CDR3 here is CASSLAGNPTYGYTF. CDR3 in DNA: TGTGCCAGCAGCTTAGCGGGGAATCCTACCTATGGCTACACCTTC.

This chain uses TRBV19 with TRBJ2-4, with D unclear. CDR3 length equals 12 residues. Germline assignment: CDR1 LNHDA and CDR2 SQIVND (reference sequence). V was clipped by 6 bases and J by 8 bases, with 11 bases between them. CDR3 residues: CASREPGDIQYF. DNA for the CDR3: TGTGCCAGTAGGGAGCCTGGGGACATTCAGTACTTC.

This sequence joins TRBV7-9 and TRBJ2-1; the D gene is possibly TRBD1 (6 bases). The V gene lost 6 bases and the J gene lost 12 bases, with 24 bases spanning the gap. CDR3 length equals 15 residues. Germline CDR1 reads SEHNR; CDR2 reads FQNEAQ (reference sequence). This chain's CDR3 is CASSLDRGGRGRQFF. DNA of the CDR3: TGTGCCAGCAGTCTGGACAGAGGGGGTCGAGGGCGGCAGTTCTTC.

This clone was found once. This chain uses TRBV18 with TRBJ2-1, with D perhaps TRBD1 (7 bases). The CDR3 loop spans 17 amino acids. Trimming removed 2 bases at V and 4 bases at J, with 18 bases between. The germline gives CDR1 KGHSH, CDR2 LQKENI. This chain's CDR3 is CASSPGLTGRLYNEQFF. DNA for the CDR3: TGTGCCAGCTCACCAGGTCTGACAGGGAGGTTGTACAATGAGCAGTTCTTC.

The V gene is TRBV6-1, the J gene TRBJ1-5; 7 bases fit TRBD1. The CDR3 has 14 residues. CDR1 is MNHNS and CDR2 is SASEGT in the germline V gene. The V segment lost 7 bases and the J segment 9 bases; nucleotides outside the gene matches: 12. CDR3 residues: CASTPQTGVRPQHF. DNA for the CDR3: TGTGCCAGCACCCCACAAACAGGGGTCCGGCCCCAGCATTTT.

In this sample, this clone turned up once. The chain links TRBV5-1 to TRBJ2-3; TRBD2 matches 16 bases. Looked up from germline, CDR1 is SGHRS and CDR2 is YFSETQ. Germline trimming cut 9 bases from V and 0 bases from J; bases unmatched to any gene: 7. The CDR3 has 17 residues. CDR3 protein: CATGRGLAGGSTDTQYF. The CDR3 nucleotides read TGCGCCACTGGACGGGGACTAGCGGGGGGGAGCACAGATACGCAGTATTTT.

The V and J genes are TRBV29-1 and TRBJ1-1; no clear D. There are 13 residues in the CDR3. The germline V gene encodes CDR1 SQVTM and CDR2 ANQGSEA. Trimming took 4 bases from V and 4 from J, leaving 13 bases between them. The CDR3 here is CSVVSGFSTEAFF. Here the CDR3 DNA reads TGCAGCGTTGTATCGGGTTTTAGCACTGAAGCTTTCTTT.

V is TRBV2 and J is TRBJ2-7; 9 bases agree with TRBD2. Germline loops: CDR1 SNHLY, CDR2 FYNNEI. Trimming removed 6 bases from V and 0 bases from J; junction bases left unmatched: 9. The CDR3 has 16 amino acids. DNA for the CDR3: TGTGCCAGCAGACGCCCCGGGACTAGCAGCTCCTACGAGCAGTACTTC. This sequence encodes CASRRPGTSSSYEQYF.

The chain couples TRBV6-1 to TRBJ2-3; 8 bases are shared with TRBD2. This CDR3 is 15 amino acids long. Germline V gene data show CDR1 as MNHNS and CDR2 as SASEGT. Losses at the gene ends were 3 bases for V and 10 bases for J; bases not matched to a gene: 12. The CDR3 loop is CASSDPGRATPAQYF. The CDR3 region has the DNA TGTGCCAGCAGTGATCCCGGGAGGGCCACCCCTGCGCAGTATTTT.

The chain employs TRBV11-3 and TRBJ1-1; D call uncertain. Trimming removed 3 bases at V and 4 bases at J, with 9 bases between. The CDR3 runs 13 residues. Germline V gene data show CDR1 as SGHNT and CDR2 as YENEEA. CDR3: CASSFVRSTEAFF. DNA for the CDR3: TGTGCCAGCAGCTTCGTTAGGAGCACTGAAGCTTTCTTT.

The chain carries TRBV28 and TRBJ2-7; 8 nucleotides line up with TRBD2. V shed 10 bases and J 2 bases; nucleotides not matched to a gene: 13. The CDR3 extends over 15 amino acids. The germline V gene encodes CDR1 MDHEN and CDR2 SYDVKM. The CDR3 reads CATTPSGSTTYEQYF. In nucleotides, the CDR3 is TGTGCCACCACCCCAAGCGGGAGTACCACCTACGAGCAGTACTTC. The full variable domain, with the rest looked up from reference TRBV28 and TRBJ2-7, is DVKVTQSSRYLVKRTGEKVFLECVQDMDHENMFWYRQDPGLGLRLIYFSYDVKMKEKGDIPEGYSVSREKKERFSLILESASTNQTSMYLCATTPSGSTTYEQYFGPGTRLTVT.

This rearrangement joins TRBV2 to TRBJ2-5, with D hard to call. This CDR3 is built from 14 residues. With 5 bases removed from V and 5 bases from J, the gap between germline ends came to 15 bases. Germline V gene sequence: CDR1 SNHLY, CDR2 FYNNEI. The CDR3 loop is CASSYPSLLETQYF. The CDR3 DNA is TGTGCCAGCAGTTACCCCTCCTTATTGGAGACCCAGTACTTC.

The rearrangement uses TRBV28 and TRBJ1-5; D not certain. The CDR3 is made up of 13 amino acids. Germline CDR1 reads MDHEN; CDR2 reads SYDVKM. V was pared by 5 bases and J by 1 base, with 6 bases between. The chain's CDR3 is CASSPDSNQPQHF. CDR3 DNA: TGTGCCAGCAGTCCGGACAGCAATCAGCCCCAGCATTTT.